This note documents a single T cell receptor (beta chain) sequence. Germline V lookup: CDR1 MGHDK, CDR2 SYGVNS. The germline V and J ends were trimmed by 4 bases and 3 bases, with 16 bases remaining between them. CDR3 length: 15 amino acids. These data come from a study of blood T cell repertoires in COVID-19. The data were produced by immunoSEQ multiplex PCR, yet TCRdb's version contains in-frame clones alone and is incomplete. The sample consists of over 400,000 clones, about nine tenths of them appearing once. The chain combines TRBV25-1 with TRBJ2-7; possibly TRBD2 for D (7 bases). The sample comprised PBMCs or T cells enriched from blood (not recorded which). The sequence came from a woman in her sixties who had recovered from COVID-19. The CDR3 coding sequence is TGTGCCAGCAGTGTCGGGGGGACACCAAACTACGAGCAGTACTTC. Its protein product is CASSVGGTPNYEQYF.